This T cell receptor (beta chain) was obtained from a study of shared clonotypes between healthy human individuals. About the research overall: Contributing individuals were a couple of females and three males aged 18 to 49. Every donor yielded three CD4 naive, three CD4 memory, two CD8 naive and one CD8 memory plate. Whole-study findings and limits: Generation probability values for non-shared clonotypes were lower than those for clonotypes shared by all four donors.

A note on this clone: The target antigen is unknown.

The CDR3 loop spans 15 amino acids. Germline loops: CDR1 SGHRS, CDR2 YFSETQ. J was trimmed by 2 bases and V by 4 bases; bases with no gene match: 6. The assay ran at deep level. Method: immunoSEQ multiplex PCR; TCRdb's copy keeps in-frame clones and lacks some. The sample has fewer than 1.8 million clones; less than 99% are singletons. The sequence came from a young man in good health. The chain carries TRBV5-1 and TRBJ2-7; 10 positions match TRBD1. Sequencing input: naive CD4+ T cells sorted from blood. Described subset: CD45RA+ positively selected. In DNA, the CDR3 is TGCGCCAGCAGCCCCGGGACAGGGGAAACCTACGAGCAGTACTTC. Translation gives CASSPGTGETYEQYF.